One and the same sample provided the 8 T cell receptor beta chains below, sequenced in a study of T cells after yellow fever vaccination. TCRdb reprocessed the 5' RACE reads via MiXCR and lists one record per CDR3 protein. The table lists around 350,000 distinct CDR3 sequences, around 10% of them singletons. Sequenced material: PBMCs, taken on the day of the first yellow fever vaccination. These receptors all come from a young man who received the YFV17D yellow fever vaccine.

J is TRBJ2-3 and V is TRBV6-1; 8 bases match TRBD1. This CDR3 has 15 residues. Germline CDR1 and CDR2: MNHNS and SASEGT. The ends lost 6 bases at V and 2 bases at J; junction bases unmatched: 7. The CDR3 spells CASRLSGQATDTQYF. The CDR3 DNA reads as TGTGCCAGCAGACTTTCGGGACAGGCCACAGATACGCAGTATTTT.

The J gene is TRBJ1-4, the V gene TRBV13; the match to TRBD1 covers 8 bases. The CDR3 is 14 residues long. The trim removed 5 bases at V and 8 bases at J, leaving 7 bases unmatched. CDR1 is PRHDT and CDR2 is FYEKMQ in the germline V gene (reference sequence). DNA of the CDR3: TGTGCCAGCAGCCCGGACAGGGTGGGCGAAAAACTGTTTTTT. As protein: CASSPDRVGEKLFF.

This clonotype came up a few times. The J gene is TRBJ1-1, the V gene TRBV5-1; the D gene is possibly TRBD1 (5 bases). Trimming took 4 bases from V and 7 from J, leaving 11 bases between them. This CDR3 spans 12 amino acids. Germline-derived CDR1 and CDR2 are SGHRS and YFSETQ. CDR3 sequence (DNA): TGCGCCAGCAGCGGCAGGGAGGGTGAAGCTTTCTTT. Amino acids: CASSGREGEAFF. The whole variable domain, filled in from reference TRBV5-1 and TRBJ1-1, reads KAGVTQTPRYLIKTRGQQVTLSCSPISGHRSVSWYQQTPGQGLQFLFEYFSETQRNKGNFPGRFSGRQFSNSRSEMNVSTLELGDSALYLCASSGREGEAFFGQGTRLTVV.

This clonotype was counted at least ten times. This chain connects TRBV27 to TRBJ2-4; no definite D call. Trimming removed 3 bases at V and 0 bases at J, with 12 bases between. Germline CDR1 reads MNHEY; CDR2 reads SMNVEV (reference sequence). CDR3 length: 16 amino acids. CDR3 coding DNA: TGTGCCAGCAGTTTGTGGCTTACCTTAGCCAAAAACATTCAGTACTTC. It specifies CASSLWLTLAKNIQYF.

This clonotype was seen more than once but under ten times. This chain joins TRBV20-1 and TRBJ1-1; D is possibly TRBD1 (5 bases). Trimming took 2 bases from V and 10 from J, leaving 17 bases between them. CDR3 size: 13 residues. Germline lookup yields CDR1 DFQATT and CDR2 SNEGSKA (reference sequence). The CDR3 DNA follows: TGCAGTGCTAGAAACCCAGGGCCTGAAAGAGCTTTCTTT. This encodes CSARNPGPERAFF.

In its sample, this clonotype was seen a few times. The rearrangement joins TRBV14 to TRBJ1-3; D is undetermined. Trimming left V 2 bases short and J 0 bases short, with 11 bases between. CDR3 length equals 16 residues. Germline V gives CDR1 SGHDN, CDR2 FVKESK. The CDR3 DNA reads as TGTGCCAGCAGCCAACAGGACGCCATCTCTGGAAACACCATATATTTT. Its protein is CASSQQDAISGNTIYF.

This clonotype was counted only a few times. The J gene is TRBJ2-3, the V gene TRBV5-4, with 9 nucleotides matching TRBD2. The germline V gene has CDR1 SGHNT and CDR2 YYREEE (reference sequence). The ends lost 4 bases at V and 0 bases at J; junction bases unmatched: 6. The CDR3 extends over 16 amino acids. The CDR3 DNA is TGTGCCAGCAGCAAAGAGCGGGGGGCTAGCACAGATACGCAGTATTTT. As protein: CASSKERGASTDTQYF.

The genes are TRBV5-1 and TRBJ1-2; 9 bases match TRBD1. The CDR3 loop spans 15 amino acids. J was trimmed by 4 bases and V by 3 bases; bases with no gene match: 7. Germline V gene lookup returns CDR1 SGHRS and CDR2 YFSETQ. Here the CDR3 reads CASSSSQGAAYGYTF. In nucleotides, the CDR3 is TGCGCCAGCAGCTCCTCACAGGGGGCGGCCTATGGCTACACCTTC.